This T cell receptor (beta chain) was captured by sequencing in a study of blood T cells in healthy people across ages. Study observations and caveats: Percentage of naive T cells showed a strong correlation with TCR beta diversity. Expanded clonotype shifts may have been confounded, as the donors had an unknown CMV status.

Regarding this clonotype: Its antigen is unknown.

Alongside a J-beta primer mix, a sample-barcoded 5' primer served in a second PCR lasting about 7 to 11 cycles. The template-switch adaptor, which had 12 random nucleotides, put a tag on each cDNA molecule. Each sample provided no less than 3 million CDR3-containing paired-end reads. One entry per CDR3 protein, called by TCRdb with MiXCR from the 5' RACE reads. The repertoire holds 1.5 million to 2 million distinct CDR3 sequences, roughly 27% seen once, with more than 6% in the top ten. In germline, CDR1 is SQVTM, CDR2 ANQGSEA. V shed 6 bases and J shed 6 bases, with 19 bases lying between them. CDR3 length equals 14 residues.

This TCR came from a woman aged 25-40 years in good health. This chain uses TRBV29-1 with TRBJ2-3, with D possibly called TRBD1 or TRBD2 (7 bases each). The specimen was blood. The CDR3 reads CSVDQGGGWDTQYF. The CDR3 nucleotides are TGCAGCGTGGACCAGGGGGGGGGTTGGGATACGCAGTATTTT.